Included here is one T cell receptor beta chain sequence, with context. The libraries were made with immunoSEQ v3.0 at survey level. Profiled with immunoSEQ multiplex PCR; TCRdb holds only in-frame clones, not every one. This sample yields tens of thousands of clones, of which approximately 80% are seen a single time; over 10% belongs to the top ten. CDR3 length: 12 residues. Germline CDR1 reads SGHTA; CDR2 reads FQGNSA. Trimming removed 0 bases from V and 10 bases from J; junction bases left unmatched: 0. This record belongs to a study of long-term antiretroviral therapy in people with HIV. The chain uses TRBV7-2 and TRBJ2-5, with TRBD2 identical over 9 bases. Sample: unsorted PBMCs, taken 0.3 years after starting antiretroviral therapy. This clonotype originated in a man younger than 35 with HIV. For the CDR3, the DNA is TGTGCCAGCAGCTTAGCTAGCGGGGGCCAGTACTTC. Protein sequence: CASSLASGGQYF. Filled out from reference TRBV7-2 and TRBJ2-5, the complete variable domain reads GAGVSQSPSNKVTEKGKDVELRCDPISGHTALYWYRQSLGQGLEFLIYFQGNSAPDKSGLPSDRFSAERTGGSVSTLTIQRTQQEDSAVYLCASSLASGGQYFGPGTRLLVL.